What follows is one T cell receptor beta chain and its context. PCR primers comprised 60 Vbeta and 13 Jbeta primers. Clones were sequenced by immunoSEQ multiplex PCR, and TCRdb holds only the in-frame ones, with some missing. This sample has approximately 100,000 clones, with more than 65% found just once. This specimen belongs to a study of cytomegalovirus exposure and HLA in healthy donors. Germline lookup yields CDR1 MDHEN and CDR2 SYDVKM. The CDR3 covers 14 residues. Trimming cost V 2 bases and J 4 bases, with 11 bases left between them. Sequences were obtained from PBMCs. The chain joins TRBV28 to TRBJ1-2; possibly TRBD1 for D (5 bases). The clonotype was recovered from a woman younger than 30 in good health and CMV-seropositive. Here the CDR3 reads CASSLRATAYGYTF. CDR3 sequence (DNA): TGTGCCAGCAGTTTACGTGCGACAGCCTATGGCTACACCTTC.